Shown below are 13 T cell receptor beta chains from a single sample sequenced in a study of shared clonotypes between healthy human individuals. Using immunoSEQ multiplex PCR, the repertoire was profiled, and TCRdb retains in-frame clones only, with some absent. The sample includes some 2,000,000 clones, 90% to 97% of them seen just once. Source material: naive CD4+ T cells sorted from blood. Sample subset: CD45RA+ positively selected. These TCRs come from a man aged 18-30 years in good health.

The J gene is TRBJ1-2, the V gene TRBV6-6; 9 nucleotides agree with TRBD1. In germline, CDR1 is MNHNY, CDR2 SVGAGI (reference sequence). The CDR3 has 16 amino acids. V shed 2 bases, J shed 3 bases, and the junction held 7 bases outside the gene matches. CDR3 sequence reads: CASSYVGDRVDYGYTF. CDR3 coding DNA: TGTGCCAGCAGTTACGTCGGGGACAGGGTTGACTATGGCTACACCTTC.

This rearrangement joins TRBV5-1 to TRBJ2-5; 9 bases match TRBD2. This CDR3 contains 17 residues. The germline CDR1 and CDR2 sequences are SGHRS and YFSETQ. J gave up 4 bases and V 0 bases, and 10 bases lay outside the gene matches. CDR3 in amino acids: CASSLVASGVRGETQYF. The CDR3 nucleotides read TGCGCCAGCAGCTTGGTGGCTAGCGGGGTAAGAGGAGAGACCCAGTACTTC.

Remarks on this clone: Other DNA sequences in this specimen translate into the identical CDR3. The chain employs TRBV2 and TRBJ2-7; 8 bases agree with TRBD1. Germline lookup yields CDR1 SNHLY and CDR2 FYNNEI. The CDR3 sequence is 13 residues long. J lost 1 base, V lost 6 bases, and 2 bases had no gene match. The CDR3 coding sequence is TGTGCCAGCAGACAGGGGGTTTCCTACGAGCAGTACTTC. This translates into CASRQGVSYEQYF.

This clone was seen a few times. The V gene is TRBV4-3, the J gene TRBJ1-2; unclear D gene. Germline V gene sequence: CDR1 LGHNA, CDR2 YSLEER. The ends were cut back, 0 bases at V and 1 base at J, with 12 bases in the middle. This CDR3 has 16 residues. CDR3 nucleotide sequence: TGCGCCAGCAGCCAAGAATCACAGCCTTATAACTATGGCTACACCTTC. This gives the protein CASSQESQPYNYGYTF.

The genes are TRBV5-5 and TRBJ2-3; 12 bases align to TRBD2. This CDR3 contains 16 residues. The germline gives CDR1 SGHKS, CDR2 YYEKEE (reference sequence). Unmatched junction bases numbered 3, after V lost 4 bases and J lost 0 bases. This CDR3 is CASSRGTSGSTDTQYF. The CDR3 nucleotides are TGTGCCAGCAGCCGGGGGACTAGCGGGAGCACAGATACGCAGTATTTT.

The chain combines TRBV5-1 with TRBJ2-1, with D maybe TRBD2 (6 bases). The CDR3 contains 13 residues. Germline loops: CDR1 SGHRS, CDR2 YFSETQ. Trimming cost V 0 bases and J 8 bases, with 9 bases left between them. CDR3 DNA: TGCGCCAGCAGCTTGGGGACTATCGATGAGCAGTTCTTC. Translating it yields CASSLGTIDEQFF. The full variable domain, with the rest looked up from reference TRBV5-1 and TRBJ2-1, is KAGVTQTPRYLIKTRGQQVTLSCSPISGHRSVSWYQQTPGQGLQFLFEYFSETQRNKGNFPGRFSGRQFSNSRSEMNVSTLELGDSALYLCASSLGTIDEQFFGPGTRLTVL.

This clone appeared a single time. The chain uses TRBV5-1 and TRBJ2-3; TRBD2 agrees at 7 bases. This CDR3 contains 15 residues. Trimming removed 2 bases from V and 6 bases from J; junction bases left unmatched: 9. From germline, CDR1 is SGHRS and CDR2 YFSETQ. The CDR3 reads CASSLSSGGSDTQYF. The CDR3 region has the DNA TGCGCCAGCAGCTTATCTTCGGGGGGTTCGGATACGCAGTATTTT.

The chain has TRBV10-3 and TRBJ2-3, with D perhaps matching TRBD1 or TRBD2 (5 bases each). V was cut by 6 bases and J by 2 bases, with 15 bases left in between. The CDR3 has 15 residues. The germline CDR1 and CDR2 sequences are ENHRY and SYGVKD. The chain's CDR3 is CAISVLGVDTDTQYF. CDR3 nucleotide sequence: TGTGCCATCAGCGTTTTGGGGGTGGACACAGATACGCAGTATTTT.

This clone was seen only a few times. J is TRBJ1-2 and V is TRBV7-9; tentative D call: TRBD1 (6 bases). Germline V gives CDR1 SEHNR, CDR2 FQNEAQ (reference sequence). The V end lost 5 bases, the J end lost 4 bases, and 17 bases lay between the germline ends. This CDR3 contains 15 residues. The chain's CDR3 is CASSIPGAAGYGYTF. CDR3 DNA sequence: TGTGCCAGCAGCATACCAGGGGCGGCGGGCTATGGCTACACCTTC.

This chain joins TRBV30 and TRBJ2-7; the D is unclear. This CDR3 is 11 amino acids long. Germline V gives CDR1 GTSNPN, CDR2 SVGIG (reference sequence). Trimming removed 5 bases at V and 3 bases at J, with 8 bases between. In DNA, the CDR3 is TGTGCCTGGGAGGATAGCTACGAGCAGTACTTC. Translating gives CAWEDSYEQYF.

The chain links TRBV27 to TRBJ1-2, with a tentative D call TRBD1 (5 bases). The CDR3 has 16 residues. Trimming pared 0 bases from V and 0 bases from J, leaving 11 bases between. Germline loops: CDR1 MNHEY, CDR2 SMNVEV (reference sequence). CDR3 residues: CASSLSVAGSNYGYTF. CDR3 bases: TGTGCCAGCAGTTTATCGGTGGCAGGGTCTAACTATGGCTACACCTTC.

V is TRBV7-6 and J is TRBJ1-2, with TRBD1 matching over 9 bases. Germline CDR1 and CDR2: SGHVS and FNYEAQ. V was pared by 1 base and J by 8 bases, with 2 bases of the junction left unmatched. This CDR3 contains 13 residues. The CDR3 region is CASSLGDRVGYTF. Written as DNA, the CDR3 is TGTGCCAGCAGCTTAGGGGACAGGGTAGGCTACACCTTC.

J is TRBJ2-7 and V is TRBV11-2; 11 bases line up with TRBD1. The CDR3 covers 16 residues. Germline lookup yields CDR1 SGHAT and CDR2 FQNNGV. Losses at the gene ends were 0 bases for V and 3 bases for J; bases not matched to a gene: 4. The CDR3 DNA reads TGTGCCAGCAGCTTAGATCTCGGGACAGGGGGCTACGAGCAGTACTTC. Amino acids: CASSLDLGTGGYEQYF.